These 14 T cell receptor beta chains share one sample of origin, sequenced in a study of cytomegalovirus exposure and HLA in healthy donors. A multiplex PCR was run with 60 Vbeta primers and 13 Jbeta primers. Sequenced by immunoSEQ multiplex PCR; TCRdb stores in-frame clones only, minus some. Of some 160,000 clones listed, around 78% are singletons. Material: PBMCs. Receptor source: a middle-aged woman in good health and CMV-seronegative.

The chain combines TRBV2 with TRBJ2-7; TRBD1 aligns across 8 bases. Germline V gene data show CDR1 as SNHLY and CDR2 as FYNNEI. The CDR3 totals 14 residues. V was pared by 6 bases and J by 4 bases, with 8 bases of the junction left unmatched. The CDR3 DNA reads TGTGCCAGCAGCCTGGGGACAGGAAAGTACGAGCAGTACTTC. Encoded protein: CASSLGTGKYEQYF.

The chain carries TRBV5-1 and TRBJ2-1; D ambiguous. Germline loops: CDR1 SGHRS, CDR2 YFSETQ. The V end lost 4 bases, the J end lost 4 bases, and 3 bases lay between the germline ends. This CDR3 is built from 11 residues. CDR3 DNA: TGCGCCAGCAGCCTTTACAATGAGCAGTTCTTC. As protein: CASSLYNEQFF.

The V call is TRBV27, the J call TRBJ1-5; tentatively, D is TRBD1 (5 bases). CDR1 is MNHEY, CDR2 SMNVEV, per germline (reference sequence). With 7 bases removed from V and 3 bases from J, the gap between germline ends came to 19 bases. This CDR3 has 16 residues. The CDR3 sequence is CASMDGAGRHNQPQHF. The CDR3, as DNA: TGTGCCAGCATGGATGGGGCAGGACGACACAATCAGCCCCAGCATTTT.

This clone came up a few times. CDR3: CASSFGGNTEAFF. CDR3 bases: TGTGCCAGCAGCTTCGGGGGGAACACTGAAGCTTTCTTT. J is TRBJ1-1 and V is TRBV5-5; the D gene is possibly TRBD1 (5 bases). The CDR3 loop spans 13 amino acids. The V and J ends lost 2 bases and 1 base respectively, with 6 bases between them. Germline V CDR1 and CDR2: SGHKS, YYEKEE (reference sequence).

In its sample, this clone was seen a few times. The J gene is TRBJ1-1, the V gene TRBV7-9, with 7 bases that match TRBD1. The CDR3 runs to 14 residues. Germline assignment: CDR1 SEHNR and CDR2 FQNEAQ (reference sequence). V shed 3 bases, J shed 1 base, and the junction held 2 bases outside the gene matches. The CDR3 spells CASSFGQANTEAFF. The CDR3 region has the DNA TGTGCCAGCAGCTTCGGACAGGCGAACACTGAAGCTTTCTTT.

This chain joins TRBV27 and TRBJ2-5, with TRBD2 as a possible D gene (5 bases). The CDR3 spans 15 residues. The V and J ends lost 2 bases and 5 bases respectively, with 15 bases between them. Germline V gene data show CDR1 as MNHEY and CDR2 as SMNVEV (reference sequence). CDR3 in amino acids: CASSLLSGSWETQYF. The CDR3 nucleotides are TGTGCCAGCAGTTTACTTTCGGGGAGTTGGGAGACCCAGTACTTC.

This clone has more than one count but fewer than ten. The sample has other DNA sequences that encode this CDR3 too. The chain has TRBV5-1 and TRBJ2-5; D gene ambiguous. The germline V gene encodes CDR1 SGHRS and CDR2 YFSETQ. There are 13 residues in the CDR3. Between the trimmed V and J ends, which lost 0 bases and 4 bases, there was a span of 7 bases. Here the CDR3 DNA reads TGCGCCAGCAGCTTGGCTCCTTTAGAGACCCAGTACTTC. Its translation: CASSLAPLETQYF.

The CDR3 here is CASSPAGDRNTIYF. CDR3 nucleotide sequence: TGTGCCAGCTCACCGGCAGGGGATCGAAACACCATATATTTT. The chain joins TRBV18 to TRBJ1-3, with D possibly matching TRBD1 (6 bases). Germline lookup yields CDR1 KGHSH and CDR2 LQKENI. V lost 3 bases and J lost 5, with 11 bases in between. The CDR3 runs 14 residues.

This clone was seen a few times. The gene calls are TRBV5-1 and TRBJ2-5; possible D gene TRBD1, 5 bases. The last part of the DNA fits TRBJ2-7 better; the J call may be wrong. Germline values: CDR1 SGHRS, CDR2 YFSETQ. This CDR3 has 14 amino acids. Here the CDR3 reads CASSLQDTSYEQYF. The CDR3 nucleotides are TGCGCCAGCAGCTTGCAGGACACCTCCTACGAGCAGTACTTC.

V and J are TRBV4-2 and TRBJ1-6; TRBD1 is a possible D gene (6 bases). The CDR3 has 17 residues. Germline lookup yields CDR1 LGHNA and CDR2 YNFKEQ. V was cut by 0 bases and J by 0 bases, with 9 bases left in between. CDR3 sequence reads: CASSQDAQGSYNSPLHF. CDR3 nucleotide sequence: TGTGCCAGCAGCCAAGATGCACAGGGCTCCTATAATTCACCCCTCCACTTT.

The chain joins TRBV9 to TRBJ1-5, with D unresolved. Trimming removed 0 bases from V and 0 bases from J, with 7 bases in between. Per the germline V gene, CDR1 is SGDLS and CDR2 is YYNGEE. The CDR3 sequence is 15 residues long. This CDR3 reads CASSVGGNSNQPQHF. The CDR3 nucleotides are TGTGCCAGCAGCGTAGGAGGGAATAGCAATCAGCCCCAGCATTTT.

This clone has only a few counts. The chain recombines TRBV4-1 with TRBJ2-1, with D possibly TRBD1 on 6 matching bases. The V gene's germline CDR1 is MGHRA and CDR2 YSYEKL. The CDR3 runs 15 residues. The germline V and J ends were trimmed by 4 bases and 4 bases, with 14 bases remaining between them. The CDR3, as DNA: TGCGCCAGCAGCCGATCCGGGACACTTTACAATGAGCAGTTCTTC. Amino acids: CASSRSGTLYNEQFF.

The gene calls are TRBV9 and TRBJ2-2, with 11 bases identical to TRBD1. The V gene's germline CDR1 is SGDLS and CDR2 YYNGEE. With V trimmed by 3 bases and J by 4 bases, 11 bases remained unmatched. The CDR3 has 18 amino acids. The CDR3, as DNA: TGTGCCAGCAGCGCCCAGGACAGGGGGCGCCTGGGCACCGGGGAGCTGTTTTTT. Translated: CASSAQDRGRLGTGELFF.

The V call is TRBV15, the J call TRBJ1-1; 8 nucleotides agree with TRBD1. CDR1 and CDR2 (germline): LNHNV, YYDKDF (reference sequence). The CDR3 consists of 15 residues. The ends lost 0 bases at V and 5 bases at J; junction bases unmatched: 5. CDR3 loop: CATSREAGGETEAFF. The CDR3 nucleotides read TGTGCCACCAGCAGAGAGGCAGGGGGCGAAACTGAAGCTTTCTTT.